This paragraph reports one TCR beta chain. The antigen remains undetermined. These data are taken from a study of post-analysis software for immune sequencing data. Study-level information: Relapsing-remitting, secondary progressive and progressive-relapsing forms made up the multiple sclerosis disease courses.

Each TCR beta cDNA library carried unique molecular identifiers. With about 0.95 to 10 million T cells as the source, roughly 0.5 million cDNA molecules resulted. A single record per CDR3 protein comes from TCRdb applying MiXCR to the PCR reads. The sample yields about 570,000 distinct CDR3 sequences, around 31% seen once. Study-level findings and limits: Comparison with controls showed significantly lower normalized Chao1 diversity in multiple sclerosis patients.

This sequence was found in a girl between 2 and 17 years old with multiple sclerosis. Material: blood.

CDR3 nucleotide sequence: TGTGCCAGCAGTTACTCGACTGGCGGCGTCTCCTACAATGAGCAGTTCTTC. This translates into CASSYSTGGVSYNEQFF. The chain joins TRBV6-2 or TRBV6-3 to TRBJ2-1, with D uncertain. The CDR3 has 17 residues. V was clipped by 0 bases and J by 0 bases, with 12 bases between them. CDR1 MNHEY and CDR2 SVGEGT come from the germline V gene.